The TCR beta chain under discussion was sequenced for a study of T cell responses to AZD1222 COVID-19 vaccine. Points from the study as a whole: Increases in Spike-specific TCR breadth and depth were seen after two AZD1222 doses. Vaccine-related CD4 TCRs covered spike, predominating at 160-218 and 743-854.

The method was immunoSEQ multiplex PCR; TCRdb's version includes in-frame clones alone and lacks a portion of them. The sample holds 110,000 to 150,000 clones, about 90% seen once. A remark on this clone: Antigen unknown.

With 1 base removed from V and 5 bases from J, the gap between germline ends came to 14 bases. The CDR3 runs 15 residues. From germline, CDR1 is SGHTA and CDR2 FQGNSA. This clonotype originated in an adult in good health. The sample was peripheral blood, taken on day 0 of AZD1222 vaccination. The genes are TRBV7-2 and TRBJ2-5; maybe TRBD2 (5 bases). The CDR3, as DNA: TGTGCCAGCAGCTTAGGGGCTAGCTCGCCCGAGACCCAGTACTTC. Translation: CASSLGASSPETQYF.